A single TCR beta chain is shown here with its context. This specimen comes from a study of blood T cell repertoires in COVID-19. Turning to the study itself: Acute and convalescent COVID-19 specimens originated in the United States, Italy and Spain.

Donors were grouped by their self-reported clinical history. Trimming left V 0 bases short and J 8 bases short, with 8 bases between. The CDR3 extends over 14 amino acids. Germline CDR1 is SGHAT and CDR2 is FQNNGV. Generated by immunoSEQ multiplex PCR, the TCRdb table keeps only in-frame clones and is missing some. The table records hundreds of thousands of clones, roughly 85% of them present only once. V gene TRBV11-2 combines with J gene TRBJ1-6; weak D call: TRBD1 (5 bases). Specimen: PBMCs or T cells enriched from blood (not recorded which). This receptor was identified in a woman aged 50 to 60 who had been exposed to COVID-19. The chain's CDR3 is CASSLEFRDSPLHF. CDR3 sequence (DNA): TGTGCCAGCAGCTTAGAGTTCAGGGATTCACCCCTCCACTTT.